Shown below are 32 T cell receptor beta chains from a single sample sequenced in a study of OX40 agonist ivuxolimab in advanced cancers. Sequencing was performed with immunoSEQ multiplex PCR; in TCRdb, only in-frame clones are kept and a portion is missing. Of around 74,000 clones listed, 89% are singletons. The source was CD4+ or CD8+ T cells sorted from blood, collected in a trial of the OX40 agonist ivuxolimab. All receptors come from an adult with an advanced solid tumor such as melanoma, head and neck, liver or kidney cancer.

Worth noting for this clone: This may be a read error, as it is one base from a much larger clone. In the same sample, other DNA sequences code for this CDR3. V is TRBV2 and J is TRBJ1-3; unclear D gene. The CDR3 has 12 amino acids. Between the trimmed V and J ends, which lost 0 bases and 4 bases, there was a span of 1 base. CDR1 is SNHLY and CDR2 is FYNNEI in the germline V gene. The CDR3 spells CASSEAGNTIYF. The CDR3 nucleotides read TGTGCCAGCAGTGAAGCCGGAAACACCATATATTTT.

The gene calls are TRBV28 and TRBJ2-3, with 7 nucleotides matching TRBD1. Germline V gene lookup returns CDR1 MDHEN and CDR2 SYDVKM. The CDR3 contains 14 residues. V gave up 6 bases and J gave up 6 bases; unmatched junction bases: 9. The CDR3 loop reads CASSLGGQVDTQYF. Written as DNA, the CDR3 is TGTGCCAGCAGCCTAGGAGGACAGGTGGATACGCAGTATTTT. Full variable domain (outside the CDR3, taken from reference TRBV28 and TRBJ2-3): DVKVTQSSRYLVKRTGEKVFLECVQDMDHENMFWYRQDPGLGLRLIYFSYDVKMKEKGDIPEGYSVSREKKERFSLILESASTNQTSMYLCASSLGGQVDTQYFGPGTRLTVL.

The V gene is TRBV19, the J gene TRBJ1-2; D is perhaps TRBD1 (5 bases). Trimming removed 11 bases at V and 4 bases at J, with 23 bases between. The CDR3 totals 15 residues. Germline V gene sequence: CDR1 LNHDA, CDR2 SQIVND (reference sequence). The CDR3 nucleotides are TGTGCCGCTCGAACGGGCAGGAGGGGCTTCTATGGCTACACCTTC. Its protein product is CAARTGRRGFYGYTF. Full variable domain (rest looked up from reference TRBV19 and TRBJ1-2): DGGITQSPKYLFRKEGQNVTLSCEQNLNHDAMYWYRQDPGQGLRLIYYSQIVNDFQKGDIAEGYSVSREKKESFPLTVTSAQKNPTAFYLCAARTGRRGFYGYTFGSGTRLTVV.

This clone was seen a single time. The V call is TRBV5-6, the J call TRBJ2-3; D uncertain. The CDR3 totals 15 residues. Trimming took off 2 bases at V and 2 bases at J, with 12 bases between the two ends. Germline V gene sequence: CDR1 SGHDT, CDR2 YYEEEE. The CDR3, as DNA: TGTGCCAGCAGCTTTGTGTCCTCCCCCACAGATACGCAGTATTTT. It is translated as CASSFVSSPTDTQYF.

The chain employs TRBV15 and TRBJ2-1; D gene uncertain. CDR1 LNHNV and CDR2 YYDKDF come from the germline V gene (reference sequence). The CDR3 extends over 15 amino acids. V shed 0 bases and J shed 6 bases, with 12 bases lying between them. CDR3 sequence reads: CATSRDLVTPNEQFF. The CDR3, as DNA: TGTGCCACCAGCAGAGATTTAGTGACCCCCAATGAGCAGTTCTTC.

The V call is TRBV28, the J call TRBJ2-5; 9 bases line up with TRBD1. Looked up from germline, CDR1 is MDHEN and CDR2 is SYDVKM. This CDR3 region has 16 residues. Trimming at V came to 5 bases and at J to 6 bases, leaving 13 bases not matched to a gene. The CDR3 region is CASSPTGQGLSKTQYF. CDR3 coding DNA: TGTGCCAGCAGTCCAACGGGACAGGGACTGTCAAAGACCCAGTACTTC.

The genes are TRBV29-1 and TRBJ1-4; no clear D gene. V dropped 2 bases and J dropped 10 bases, with 14 bases sitting between them. The CDR3 consists of 13 residues. Germline V gene lookup returns CDR1 SQVTM and CDR2 ANQGSEA. Here the CDR3 DNA reads TGCAGCGTTGAATTCTCTGGGTTGGCAAAACTGTTTTTT. Translating it yields CSVEFSGLAKLFF.

This clone occurred many times. The chain uses TRBV5-1 and TRBJ2-2; no clear D gene. This CDR3 comprises 16 residues. Deletions cut 0 bases from V and 1 base from J, with 10 bases between. The V gene's germline CDR1 is SGHRS and CDR2 YFSETQ. This CDR3 is CASSLEARWNTGELFF. Written as DNA, the CDR3 is TGCGCCAGCAGCTTGGAAGCCAGGTGGAACACCGGGGAGCTGTTTTTT. Variable domain in full (rest from reference TRBV5-1 and TRBJ2-2): KAGVTQTPRYLIKTRGQQVTLSCSPISGHRSVSWYQQTPGQGLQFLFEYFSETQRNKGNFPGRFSGRQFSNSRSEMNVSTLELGDSALYLCASSLEARWNTGELFFGEGSRLTVL.

The genes are TRBV5-6 and TRBJ2-7; no clear D. Per the germline V gene, CDR1 is SGHDT and CDR2 is YYEEEE. The CDR3 has 16 residues. V lost 0 bases and J lost 2, with 15 bases in between. CDR3 coding DNA: TGTGCCAGCAGCTTGGATGAGCCAGGCCGCGCCTACGAGCAGTACTTC. Protein: CASSLDEPGRAYEQYF.

J is TRBJ2-3 and V is TRBV19; 7 bases match TRBD2. CDR1 is LNHDA and CDR2 is SQIVND in the germline V gene (reference sequence). CDR3 length: 15 amino acids. V trimming: 1 base; J trimming: 1 base; junction bases outside the gene matches: 2. CDR3 sequence reads: CASSIVSGGTDTQYF. The CDR3 DNA sequence: TGTGCCAGTAGTATAGTGAGCGGGGGCACAGATACGCAGTATTTT.

The chain is built from TRBV28 and TRBJ2-6, with 8 bases aligning to TRBD1. Germline V gene sequence: CDR1 MDHEN, CDR2 SYDVKM. Trimming removed 3 bases from V and 0 bases from J; junction bases left unmatched: 19. CDR3 length equals 22 residues. CDR3 protein: CASSLTPGQALIPLSGANVLTF. The CDR3, as DNA: TGTGCCAGCAGTTTGACTCCGGGACAGGCCCTAATTCCCCTCTCTGGGGCCAACGTCCTGACTTTC. Together with reference TRBV28 and TRBJ2-6, the CDR3 gives the full variable domain: DVKVTQSSRYLVKRTGEKVFLECVQDMDHENMFWYRQDPGLGLRLIYFSYDVKMKEKGDIPEGYSVSREKKERFSLILESASTNQTSMYLCASSLTPGQALIPLSGANVLTFGAGSRLTVL.

The V gene is TRBV7-2, the J gene TRBJ1-2, with a possible D match to TRBD1 (5 bases). The CDR3 contains 11 residues. V lost 8 bases and J 8 bases, leaving 12 bases between the germline ends. Germline CDR1 SGHTA, CDR2 FQGNSA. CDR3 nucleotides: TGTGCCAGCGGAAGGGACGGCGGCTACACCTTC. Translation: CASGRDGGYTF.

J is TRBJ1-4 and V is TRBV7-2; D is ambiguous. Germline V lookup: CDR1 SGHTA, CDR2 FQGNSA. V lost 6 bases and J 8 bases, leaving 13 bases between the germline ends. The CDR3 contains 13 residues. CDR3 sequence: CASREFTGEKLFF. The CDR3 DNA reads as TGTGCCAGCAGAGAATTTACGGGAGAAAAACTGTTTTTT.

The CDR3 nucleotides are TGCAGCGTTGTTCCCGCAGCGGAGACCCAGTACTTC. Amino acid sequence: CSVVPAAETQYF. The chain uses TRBV29-1 and TRBJ2-5; unclear D gene. The CDR3 totals 12 residues. The germline V and J ends were trimmed by 4 bases and 5 bases, with 11 bases remaining between them. CDR1 is SQVTM, CDR2 ANQGSEA, per germline.

This clone was seen only once. The rearrangement uses TRBV2 and TRBJ2-3; D unclear. Germline assignment: CDR1 SNHLY and CDR2 FYNNEI. Trimming cost V 7 bases and J 14 bases, with 16 bases left between them. The CDR3 has 11 amino acids. CDR3 in amino acids: CASTLATDTYF. CDR3 nucleotides: TGTGCCAGCACGTTAGCCACCGATACGTATTTT.

The chain carries TRBV5-4 and TRBJ1-1; D is undetermined. Germline V lookup: CDR1 SGHNT, CDR2 YYREEE (reference sequence). The ends were cut back, 0 bases at V and 1 base at J, with 7 bases in the middle. The CDR3 extends over 14 amino acids. CDR3 sequence (DNA): TGTGCCAGCAGCTTGGGACGGTGGAACACTGAAGCTTTCTTT. Its protein product is CASSLGRWNTEAFF. Variable domain in full (rest from reference TRBV5-4 and TRBJ1-1): ETGVTQSPTHLIKTRGQQVTLRCSSQSGHNTVSWYQQALGQGPQFIFQYYREEENGRGNFPPRFSGLQFPNYSSELNVNALELDDSALYLCASSLGRWNTEAFFGQGTRLTVV.

The chain recombines TRBV7-8 with TRBJ1-2; D not certain. There are 14 residues in the CDR3. Trimming took off 5 bases at V and 4 bases at J, with 14 bases between the two ends. From germline, CDR1 is SGHVS and CDR2 FQNEAQ. The CDR3 protein is CASSLRREVYGYTF. The CDR3 coding sequence is TGTGCCAGCAGCCTTCGACGCGAGGTCTATGGCTACACCTTC.

The chain has TRBV28 and TRBJ1-2; 7 positions agree with TRBD1. The CDR3 spans 14 residues. Germline CDR1 reads MDHEN; CDR2 reads SYDVKM. The ends lost 2 bases at V and 3 bases at J; junction bases unmatched: 3. CDR3 nucleotide sequence: TGTGCCAGCAGTTTAGGGGGACAGCACTATGGCTACACCTTC. Its protein product is CASSLGGQHYGYTF.

The V and J genes are TRBV19 and TRBJ1-1; 8 nucleotides line up with TRBD1. The germline gives CDR1 LNHDA, CDR2 SQIVND (reference sequence). This CDR3 spans 14 amino acids. The ends lost 7 bases at V and 5 bases at J; junction bases unmatched: 9. The CDR3 DNA sequence: TGTGCCAGTATAGCCGGGACAGGTAGGACTGAAGCTTTCTTT. Its translation is CASIAGTGRTEAFF.

The V gene is TRBV6-5, the J gene TRBJ1-5; D is ambiguous. Germline loops: CDR1 MNHEY, CDR2 SVGAGI. The length of the CDR3 is 12 residues. Between the trimmed V and J ends, which lost 9 bases and 7 bases, there was a span of 13 bases. CDR3 in DNA: TGTGCCAGTTCGGGGAGAAGGCAGCCCCAGCATTTT. This sequence encodes CASSGRRQPQHF.

CDR3 amino acids: CASSYTGKGSGELFF. CDR3 nucleotide sequence: TGTGCCAGCAGCTATACAGGGAAGGGGTCCGGGGAGCTGTTTTTT. The genes are TRBV5-6 and TRBJ2-2; TRBD1 is a possible D gene (6 bases). Germline V gene sequence: CDR1 SGHDT, CDR2 YYEEEE. This CDR3 contains 15 residues. V dropped 3 bases and J dropped 6 bases, with 15 bases sitting between them.

The CDR3 spells CASSFTGGAGYTF. CDR3 nucleotides: TGCGCCAGCAGCTTTACAGGGGGCGCGGGCTACACCTTC. This chain joins TRBV5-1 and TRBJ1-2; 9 bases map to TRBD1. The CDR3 has 13 amino acids. Germline loops: CDR1 SGHRS, CDR2 YFSETQ. V lost 2 bases, J lost 8 bases, and 4 bases stayed unmatched.

The chain employs TRBV5-1 and TRBJ2-7, with D maybe TRBD2 (6 bases). Per the germline V gene, CDR1 is SGHRS and CDR2 is YFSETQ. This CDR3 contains 15 residues. V was cut by 0 bases and J by 4 bases, with 14 bases left in between. For the CDR3, the DNA is TGCGCCAGCAGCTTGGCGGCGGGGTCCGGTTACGAGCAGTACTTC. It translates to CASSLAAGSGYEQYF.

The sample holds one count of this clone. The chain is built from TRBV19 and TRBJ1-2, with 10 bases matching TRBD1. The V segment lost 5 bases and the J segment 4 bases; nucleotides outside the gene matches: 10. The CDR3 consists of 16 residues. Germline loops: CDR1 LNHDA, CDR2 SQIVND (reference sequence). CDR3 loop: CASSPHPRDRGYGYTF. CDR3 coding DNA: TGTGCCAGTAGTCCTCATCCCCGGGACAGGGGCTATGGCTACACCTTC.

Here the CDR3 reads CASSGDRGLGEKLFF. The DNA of the CDR3 is TGTGCCAGCAGCGGGGACAGGGGGCTGGGGGAAAAACTGTTTTTT. The V call is TRBV7-9, the J call TRBJ1-4; 12 nucleotides align to TRBD1. The CDR3 has 15 residues. Trimming took 5 bases from V and 8 from J; bases not matched to a gene: 6. Germline CDR1 is SEHNR and CDR2 is FQNEAQ (reference sequence).

J is TRBJ1-6 and V is TRBV9, with D maybe TRBD1 (5 bases). V lost 1 base and J lost 9, with 14 bases in between. Germline V gene lookup returns CDR1 SGDLS and CDR2 YYNGEE. The CDR3 has 15 amino acids. As DNA, the CDR3 is TGTGCCAGCAGCGTATCTTCGCAGGGAACTTCACCCCTCCACTTT. It encodes CASSVSSQGTSPLHF.

The genes are TRBV25-1 and TRBJ2-3; 8 nucleotides agree with TRBD1. This CDR3 has 15 residues. Unmatched junction bases numbered 1, after V lost 1 base and J lost 1 base. The germline gives CDR1 MGHDK, CDR2 SYGVNS. The CDR3 DNA sequence: TGTGCCAGCAGTGAATCGGGACAGGGCACAGATACGCAGTATTTT. Its protein is CASSESGQGTDTQYF.

This chain joins TRBV6-6 and TRBJ2-3; D remains unclear. The CDR3 has 12 amino acids. V was shortened by 4 bases and J by 5 bases, with 7 bases between the two germline ends. The germline CDR1 and CDR2 sequences are MNHNY and SVGAGI (reference sequence). The CDR3 DNA is TGTGCCAGCAGTTCCTCCCAAGATACGCAGTATTTT. This gives the protein CASSSSQDTQYF.

V usage is TRBV5-1 and J usage is TRBJ2-5, with D possibly TRBD2 on 5 matching bases. The ends were cut back, 0 bases at V and 5 bases at J, with 11 bases in the middle. Germline V gene data show CDR1 as SGHRS and CDR2 as YFSETQ. The CDR3 consists of 14 residues. The CDR3 nucleotides are TGCGCCAGCAGCTTGGAGATAGCGTTGGAGACCCAGTACTTC. Protein product: CASSLEIALETQYF.

The CDR3 sequence is CASSLPGVRTEAFF. The DNA of the CDR3 is TGTGCCAGCAGCTTGCCCGGGGTACGAACTGAAGCTTTCTTT. The chain combines TRBV5-6 with TRBJ1-1; no reliable D call. From germline, CDR1 is SGHDT and CDR2 YYEEEE. With 1 base removed from V and 5 bases from J, the gap between germline ends came to 12 bases. This CDR3 has 14 amino acids.

This chain connects TRBV7-2 to TRBJ1-4, with a possible D match to TRBD1 (6 bases). The germline V gene encodes CDR1 SGHTA and CDR2 FQGNSA. This CDR3 region has 15 residues. V was trimmed by 4 bases and J by 8 bases, leaving 17 bases between them. CDR3 coding DNA: TGTGCCAGCAGCTCCAAACAGGGAATTCGGGAAAAACTGTTTTTT. Its protein product is CASSSKQGIREKLFF.

The CDR3 loop reads CASRAPTGGDAEAFF. CDR3 bases: TGTGCCAGCAGGGCACCGACAGGGGGCGACGCTGAAGCTTTCTTT. V and J are TRBV7-2 and TRBJ1-1; 10 bases line up with TRBD1. The CDR3 sequence is 15 residues long. Germline lookup yields CDR1 SGHTA and CDR2 FQGNSA. J was trimmed by 6 bases and V by 6 bases; bases with no gene match: 10. Filled out from reference TRBV7-2 and TRBJ1-1, the complete variable domain reads GAGVSQSPSNKVTEKGKDVELRCDPISGHTALYWYRQSLGQGLEFLIYFQGNSAPDKSGLPSDRFSAERTGGSVSTLTIQRTQQEDSAVYLCASRAPTGGDAEAFFGQGTRLTVV.